This T cell receptor beta chain was retrieved from a study of circulating CD8 cells and anti-PD-1 response in melanoma. The wider study: Anti-PD-1 was first-line therapy for about 55% of the 13 patients. Responders had complete or partial responses; non-responders had stable or progressive disease.

Study results and caveats: Tumor reactivity was tested by peptide assays on expanded sorted subsets. At M1, fewer than 7% of TRB clonotypes appeared in multiple subsets.

This clonotype qualifies as large. Its antigen remains unknown. Each library started from about 14 ng of total RNA using the QIAseq Immune Repertoire TCR panel. One entry per CDR3 protein, called by TCRdb with MiXCR from the reads. The sample includes roughly 580 distinct CDR3 sequences, over 5.5% of them seen just once. Live CD3+CD8+TCRalphabeta+ cells were sorted into four subsets by PD-1 and/or TIGIT. The CDR3 consists of 16 residues. V trimming: 0 bases; J trimming: 3 bases; junction bases outside the gene matches: 6. Germline V gives CDR1 SGDLS, CDR2 YYNGEE. This chain links TRBV9 with TRBJ2-3; TRBD2 matches 8 bases. The source was CD8+ T cells from PBMCs, collected at baseline or after one month of anti-PD-1 therapy (not recorded which). This sequence originates from a human donor with melanoma. CDR3 sequence reads: CASSVVSGGATDTQYF. The CDR3 region has the DNA TGTGCCAGCAGCGTAGTCTCCGGGGGGGCGACAGATACGCAGTATTTT. The full variable domain, rest sourced from reference TRBV9 and TRBJ2-3, is DSGVTQTPKHLITATGQRVTLRCSPRSGDLSVYWYQQSLDQGLQFLIQYYNGEERAKGNILERFSAQQFPDLHSELNLSSLELGDSALYFCASSVVSGGATDTQYFGPGTRLTVL.